Reported below is one T cell receptor (beta chain). Repertoires were generated with immunoSEQ multiplex PCR, while TCRdb's copy carries only in-frame clones and drops some. This table holds some 86,000 clones, just over 90% found once. This sample was included in a study of T cell responses to AZD1222 COVID-19 vaccine. The CDR3 is 13 amino acids. Losses at the gene ends were 9 bases for V and 6 bases for J; bases not matched to a gene: 6. Germline V gene lookup returns CDR1 LNHDA and CDR2 SQIVND (reference sequence). The V and J genes are TRBV19 and TRBJ2-1; TRBD1 aligns across 9 bases. Sequenced here: peripheral blood, sampled 28 days after the second AZD1222 dose. This receptor was identified in an adult who received the AZD1222 COVID-19 vaccine. DNA for the CDR3: TGTGCCAGCCGGGACAGGGATCGCAATGAGCAGTTCTTC. It encodes CASRDRDRNEQFF. The variable domain in full, completed from reference TRBV19 and TRBJ2-1, reads DGGITQSPKYLFRKEGQNVTLSCEQNLNHDAMYWYRQDPGQGLRLIYYSQIVNDFQKGDIAEGYSVSREKKESFPLTVTSAQKNPTAFYLCASRDRDRNEQFFGPGTRLTVL.